This T cell receptor (beta chain) is drawn from a study of response to subunit inactivated influenza vaccine. The junction had 7 bases not matched to a gene; V was cut back by 6 bases and J by 7 bases. Germline loops: CDR1 MNHEY, CDR2 SMNVEV (reference sequence). This CDR3 spans 14 amino acids. The study's findings and limits: Researchers suggested that each seasonal influenza vaccination recruits few new T cells.

Using its own MiXCR run on the RT-PCR reads, TCRdb lists one record per CDR3 protein. The sample gives about 160,000 distinct CDR3 sequences, around 9.9% of which show up once; roughly 12% is in the top ten. This clonotype showed up just a few times. The antigen is not known. The genes are TRBV27 and TRBJ1-5; 9 positions agree with TRBD1. This clonotype originated in a man over 45 who received an inactivated influenza vaccine. The material was non-naive T cells sorted from PBMCs, obtained about 6 weeks after vaccination. CDR3 protein: CASRLTGGRQPQHF. CDR3 DNA sequence: TGTGCCAGCAGACTGACAGGGGGACGACAGCCCCAGCATTTT.